This paragraph reports one T cell receptor beta chain. The antigen is unknown. The CDR3 extends over 16 amino acids. From germline, CDR1 is SGHKS and CDR2 YYEKEE (reference sequence). Deletions cut 1 base from V and 5 bases from J, with 18 bases between. The sample originates from a study of radiation and T cells in renal cell carcinoma. Notes on the study in general: Without pretreatment biopsies, baseline tumor clonotype presence was undetermined. Top tumor clonotypes rose in blood 2 weeks post-radiation, then contracted.

As for time point: blood 2 weeks post-SBRT. Treatment described: 15 Gy SBRT to primary tumor, nephrectomy 4 weeks later. Serial blood draws occurred at baseline and 2 and 4 weeks post-SBRT. The tumor was a clear cell renal cell carcinoma. The protocol was immunoSEQ multiplex PCR, while the TCRdb copy is restricted to in-frame clones and leaves out a portion. The table shows roughly 28,000 clones, with roughly 80% occurring only once. Sequencing used blood, obtained from a patient whose treatment included radiotherapy and nephrectomy. The clonotype was recovered from a man in his 60s with renal cell carcinoma. The V and J genes are TRBV5-5 and TRBJ1-2, with D perhaps TRBD1 (5 bases). This CDR3 reads CASSLFGTPEGYGYTF. The CDR3 DNA is TGTGCCAGCAGCTTGTTTGGGACCCCTGAGGGATATGGCTACACCTTC.